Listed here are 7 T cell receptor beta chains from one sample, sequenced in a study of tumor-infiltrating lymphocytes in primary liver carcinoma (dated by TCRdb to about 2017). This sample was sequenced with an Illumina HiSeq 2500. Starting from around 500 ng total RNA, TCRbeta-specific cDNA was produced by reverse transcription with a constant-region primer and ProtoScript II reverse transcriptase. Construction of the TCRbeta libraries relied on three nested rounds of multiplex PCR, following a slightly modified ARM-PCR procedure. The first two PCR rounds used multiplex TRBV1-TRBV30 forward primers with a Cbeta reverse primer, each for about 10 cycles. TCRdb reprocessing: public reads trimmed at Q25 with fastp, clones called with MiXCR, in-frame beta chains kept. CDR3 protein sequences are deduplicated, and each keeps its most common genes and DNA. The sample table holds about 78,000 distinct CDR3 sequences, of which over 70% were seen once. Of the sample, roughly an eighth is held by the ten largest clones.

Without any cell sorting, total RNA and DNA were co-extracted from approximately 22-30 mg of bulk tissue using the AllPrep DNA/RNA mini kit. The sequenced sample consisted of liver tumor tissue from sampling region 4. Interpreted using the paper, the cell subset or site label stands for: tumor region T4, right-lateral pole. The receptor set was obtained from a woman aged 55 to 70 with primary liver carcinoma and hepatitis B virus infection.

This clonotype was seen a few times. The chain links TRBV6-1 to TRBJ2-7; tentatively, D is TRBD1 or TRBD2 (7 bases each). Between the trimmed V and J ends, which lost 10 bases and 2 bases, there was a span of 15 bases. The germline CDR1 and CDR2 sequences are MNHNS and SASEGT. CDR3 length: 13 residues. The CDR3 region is CANGRDRPYEQYF. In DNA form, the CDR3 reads TGTGCCAATGGGAGGGACAGACCCTACGAGCAGTACTTC.

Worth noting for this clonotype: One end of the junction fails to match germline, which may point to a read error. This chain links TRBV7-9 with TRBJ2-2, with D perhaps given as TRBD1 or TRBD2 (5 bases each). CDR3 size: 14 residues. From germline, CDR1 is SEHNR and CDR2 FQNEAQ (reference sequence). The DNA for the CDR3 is TGTGCCAGCAGCCGGGCAGGGAACACCGGGGAGCCGTTTTTT. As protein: CASSRAGNTGEPFF.

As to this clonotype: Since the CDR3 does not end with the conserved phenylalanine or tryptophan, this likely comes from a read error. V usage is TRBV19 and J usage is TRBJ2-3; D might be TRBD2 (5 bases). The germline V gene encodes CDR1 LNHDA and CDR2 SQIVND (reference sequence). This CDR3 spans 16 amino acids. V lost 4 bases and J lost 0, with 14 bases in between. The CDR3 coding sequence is TGTGCCAGTAGTACGGGAACTCCATGGAGCACAGATACGCAGTATTTG. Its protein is CASSTGTPWSTDTQYL.

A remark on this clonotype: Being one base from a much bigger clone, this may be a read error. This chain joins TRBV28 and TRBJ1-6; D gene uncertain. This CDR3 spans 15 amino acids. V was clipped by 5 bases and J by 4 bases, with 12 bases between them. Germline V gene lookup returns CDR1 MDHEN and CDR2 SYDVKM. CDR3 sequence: CASSPAGDYNSPLHF. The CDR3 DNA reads TGTGCCAGCAGTCCGGCAGGAGATTATAATTCACCCCTCCACTTT. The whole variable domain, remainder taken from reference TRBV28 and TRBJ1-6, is DVKVTQSSRYLVKRTGEKVFLECVQDMDHENMFWYRQDPGLGLRLIYFSYDVKMKEKGDIPEGYSVSREKKERFSLILESASTNQTSMYLCASSPAGDYNSPLHFGNGTRLTVT.

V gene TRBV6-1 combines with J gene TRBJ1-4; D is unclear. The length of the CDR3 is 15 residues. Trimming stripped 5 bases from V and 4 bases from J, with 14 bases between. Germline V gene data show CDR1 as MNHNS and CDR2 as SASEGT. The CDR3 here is CASSKDRFGNEKLFF. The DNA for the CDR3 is TGTGCCAGCAGTAAAGATAGGTTTGGTAATGAAAAACTGTTTTTT.

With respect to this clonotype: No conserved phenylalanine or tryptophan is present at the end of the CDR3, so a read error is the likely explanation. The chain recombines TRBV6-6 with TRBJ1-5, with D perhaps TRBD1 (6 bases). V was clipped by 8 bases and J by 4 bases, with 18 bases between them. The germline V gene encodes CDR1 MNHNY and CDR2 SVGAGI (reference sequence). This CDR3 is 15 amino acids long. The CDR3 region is CASLDRPLGNQPQHL. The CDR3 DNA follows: TGTGCCAGCCTCGACAGGCCCTTGGGTAATCAGCCCCAGCATCTT.

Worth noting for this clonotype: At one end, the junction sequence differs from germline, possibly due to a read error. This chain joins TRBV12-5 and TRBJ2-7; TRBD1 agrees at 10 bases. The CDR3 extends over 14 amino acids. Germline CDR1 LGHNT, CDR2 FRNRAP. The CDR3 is CVSGSTGGSHEQYF. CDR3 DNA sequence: TGTGTTAGTGGTTCGACAGGGGGCTCTCACGAGCAGTACTTC. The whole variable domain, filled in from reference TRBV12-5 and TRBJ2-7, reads DARVTQTPRHKVTEMGQEVTMRCQPILGHNTVFWYRQTMMQGLELLAYFRNRAPLDDSGMPKDRFSAEMPDATLATLKIQPSEPRDSAVYFCVSGSTGGSHEQYFGPGTRLTVT.